This T cell receptor (beta chain) was observed in a study of T cells in Graves' hyperthyroidism and ophthalmopathy. Study-wide findings and caveats: Blood samples included most of the expanded thyroid clonotypes exceeding 0.001.

In germline, CDR1 is LGHDT, CDR2 YNNKEL (reference sequence). The CDR3 runs 14 residues. Trimming stripped 1 base from V and 3 bases from J, with 10 bases between. TCR beta CDR3 regions were amplified from RNA. A first-round RT-PCR of the TCR CDR3 used the HTBI primer set. From the multiplex PCR reads, TCRdb called clonotypes with MiXCR, one entry per CDR3 protein. This sample has 300,000 to 450,000 distinct CDR3 sequences, with approximately 14% found just once. This clonotype was counted many times. Its target is not known. This TCR came from a woman between 18 and 30 years old with Graves' hyperthyroidism that later progressed to Graves' ophthalmopathy. J is TRBJ2-7 and V is TRBV3-1; D is perhaps TRBD2 (6 bases). What was sequenced was blood. CDR3 in amino acids: CASSQAHGGYEQYF. CDR3 bases: TGTGCCAGCAGCCAAGCGCACGGGGGCTACGAGCAGTACTTC.